The present T cell receptor beta chain was sequenced within a study of Siglec-9 on CD8 T cells in melanoma. The method was immunoSEQ multiplex PCR; TCRdb's version includes in-frame clones alone and lacks a portion of them. The sample lists 29,000 or so clones, 75% to 85% occurring once. This clone was counted a few times. Its antigen is still unknown. CDR3 length: 17 residues. Germline values: CDR1 MNHEY, CDR2 SMNVEV (reference sequence). V shed 0 bases and J shed 0 bases, with 12 bases lying between them. Study-wide results and caveats: In melanoma tumors, a Siglec-9-marked effector memory CD8+ subset reportedly appeared to accumulate.

This chain joins TRBV27 and TRBJ2-4; a weak D match, TRBD2 (6 bases). This receptor was obtained from a human donor in good health. The sequenced sample consisted of Siglec-9- CD8+ T cells sorted from blood. The CDR3 bases are TGTGCCAGCAGTTTATCCCCGGGACTGCTAGCCAAAAACATTCAGTACTTC. Its protein is CASSLSPGLLAKNIQYF.